One and the same sample provided the 16 T cell receptor beta chains below, sequenced in a study of technical replicates of blood from several donors. Repertoires were generated with immunoSEQ multiplex PCR, while TCRdb's copy carries only in-frame clones and drops some. The sample lists over 10,000 clones; 79% were seen once. The sample comprised PBMCs. All receptors come from a human donor in good health.

The chain recombines TRBV29-1 with TRBJ1-1; 9 nucleotides line up with TRBD1. The germline gives CDR1 SQVTM, CDR2 ANQGSEA. The length of the CDR3 is 13 residues. The V gene end was trimmed by 5 bases and the J gene end by 3 bases; junction bases not matched to a gene: 4. The CDR3 reads CSVTGGWYTEAFF. CDR3 bases: TGCAGCGTTACAGGGGGCTGGTACACTGAAGCTTTCTTT.

This clone occurred a few times. The chain has TRBV12-1 and TRBJ2-7; whether TRBD1, the table's D call, matches the DNA was not checked. TRBV12-1 is labeled a pseudogene. The CDR3 extends over 15 amino acids. CDR3 coding DNA: TGTGCCAGCAACACCTTGTCGGACAGGGCCTACGAGCAGTACTTC. It translates to CASNTLSDRAYEQYF.

In this sample, this clone turned up once. The gene calls are TRBV7-9 and TRBJ1-1; D is possibly TRBD1 (6 bases). Germline V gives CDR1 SEHNR, CDR2 FQNEAQ (reference sequence). The CDR3 is 15 amino acids. The ends were cut back, 5 bases at V and 4 bases at J, with 17 bases in the middle. The CDR3 region has the DNA TGTGCCAGCAGCCCACCAGGGACATCCGCCACTGAAGCTTTCTTT. Translation gives CASSPPGTSATEAFF.

The CDR3 DNA reads TGTGCCAGCAGTTCAGGGTCGATTCGAAACACCATATATTTT. Amino acids: CASSSGSIRNTIYF. The chain combines TRBV28 with TRBJ1-3; possible D gene TRBD1, 5 bases. Germline V gene data show CDR1 as MDHEN and CDR2 as SYDVKM. CDR3 size: 14 residues. Trimming removed 4 bases from V and 5 bases from J, with 12 bases in between.

The J gene is TRBJ2-3, the V gene TRBV7-8, with TRBD2 identical over 7 bases. The germline gives CDR1 SGHVS, CDR2 FQNEAQ. The CDR3 consists of 15 residues. V lost 3 bases to trimming and J lost 6 bases; unmatched junction nucleotides: 9. The DNA for the CDR3 is TGTGCCAGCAGCTTTCTAGGACTAGGCGGGGATACGCAGTATTTT. Its translation is CASSFLGLGGDTQYF. Full variable domain (outside the CDR3, taken from reference TRBV7-8 and TRBJ2-3): GAGVSQSPRYKVAKRGQDVALRCDPISGHVSLFWYQQALGQGPEFLTYFQNEAQLDKSGLPSDRFFAERPEGSVSTLKIQRTQQEDSAVYLCASSFLGLGGDTQYFGPGTRLTVL.

The rearrangement joins TRBV5-1 to TRBJ2-2; D call uncertain. The CDR3 extends over 15 amino acids. Trimming cost V 0 bases and J 3 bases, with 9 bases left between them. From germline, CDR1 is SGHRS and CDR2 YFSETQ. CDR3 nucleotide sequence: TGCGCCAGCAGCTTGGATTCTGAGGACACCGGGGAGCTGTTTTTT. Translated, it gives CASSLDSEDTGELFF.

The V and J genes are TRBV6-5 and TRBJ2-5, with 14 bases identical to TRBD2. This CDR3 has 15 amino acids. J gave up 1 base and V 7 bases, and 2 bases lay outside the gene matches. Per the germline V gene, CDR1 is MNHEY and CDR2 is SVGAGI. In DNA, the CDR3 is TGTGCCAGCAACGGACTAGCGGGAGGCCAAGAGACCCAGTACTTC. This translates into CASNGLAGGQETQYF.

This rearrangement joins TRBV19 to TRBJ1-1; a possible D gene is TRBD1 (6 bases). CDR1 is LNHDA and CDR2 is SQIVND in the germline V gene (reference sequence). V was shortened by 4 bases and J by 7 bases, with 16 bases between the two germline ends. CDR3 length: 14 residues. CDR3 DNA sequence: TGTGCCAGTAGTAGTACCAGGGGCGCCCTTGAAGCTTTCTTT. Its protein product is CASSSTRGALEAFF.

This rearrangement joins TRBV4-1 to TRBJ1-5; D is uncertain. The CDR3 extends over 16 amino acids. V lost 7 bases and J 3 bases, leaving 19 bases between the germline ends. Per the germline V gene, CDR1 is MGHRA and CDR2 is YSYEKL. The CDR3 sequence is CASKVDFSRINQPQHF. The CDR3 nucleotides read TGCGCCAGCAAAGTGGACTTCTCTAGGATCAATCAGCCCCAGCATTTT.

The gene calls are TRBV6-5 and TRBJ1-2, with D possibly matching TRBD1 (5 bases). The CDR3 is 14 residues long. Deletions cut 5 bases from V and 8 bases from J, with 18 bases between. The germline V gene has CDR1 MNHEY and CDR2 SVGAGI. The CDR3 DNA reads TGTGCCAGCAGTAAGGACATGGCCTTCTACGGCTACACCTTC. Translating gives CASSKDMAFYGYTF.

This chain connects TRBV19 to TRBJ2-2, with 8 bases aligning to TRBD1. The CDR3 runs 14 residues. Germline values: CDR1 LNHDA, CDR2 SQIVND (reference sequence). Unmatched junction bases numbered 4, after V lost 6 bases and J lost 4 bases. The DNA of the CDR3 is TGTGCCAGTAGAAACAGGGGGAGCACCGGGGAGCTGTTTTTT. Protein product: CASRNRGSTGELFF.

This clone was detected only a few times. The chain combines TRBV29-1 with TRBJ1-5; D perhaps matches TRBD1 (6 bases). The CDR3 totals 13 residues. Trimming shortened V by 6 bases and J by 2 bases, and 11 bases separated the two germline ends. Germline V lookup: CDR1 SQVTM, CDR2 ANQGSEA. CDR3 in amino acids: CSVQGEGNQPQHF. CDR3 DNA sequence: TGCAGCGTACAGGGTGAGGGCAATCAGCCCCAGCATTTT.

This clone was recorded only once. CDR3 bases: TGTGCCAGTAGTCTCGACCCTCTGACAGGGGGCGCGACTAATGAAAAACTGTTTTTT. Its translation: CASSLDPLTGGATNEKLFF. This chain connects TRBV19 to TRBJ1-4, with TRBD1 matching over 10 bases. V lost 5 bases, J lost 2 bases, and 14 bases stayed unmatched. CDR3 length equals 19 residues. Germline CDR1 and CDR2: LNHDA and SQIVND (reference sequence).

The rearrangement uses TRBV5-6 and TRBJ2-5; D may be TRBD2 (5 bases). Trimming left V 1 base short and J 2 bases short, with 15 bases between. CDR1 and CDR2 (germline): SGHDT, YYEEEE. This CDR3 region has 16 residues. CDR3 in amino acids: CASSLSERQLQETQYF. The CDR3 DNA sequence: TGTGCCAGCAGCTTGTCCGAGCGGCAGCTACAAGAGACCCAGTACTTC.

The chain employs TRBV25-1 and TRBJ2-3; no definite D call. Germline loops: CDR1 MGHDK, CDR2 SYGVNS. CDR3 length: 17 residues. The V end lost 2 bases, the J end lost 6 bases, and 21 bases lay between the germline ends. CDR3 coding DNA: TGTGCCAGCAGTGAAAAAACCCCCACCGGAGTACCGGATACGCAGTATTTT. Its protein is CASSEKTPTGVPDTQYF.

J is TRBJ1-2 and V is TRBV30, with TRBD1 matching 7 bases. V lost 0 bases, J lost 4 bases, and 5 bases stayed unmatched. The length of the CDR3 is 14 residues. CDR1 is GTSNPN, CDR2 SVGIG, per germline (reference sequence). In nucleotides, the CDR3 is TGTGCCTGGAGTGTCGGGACAGCGTTCTATGGCTACACCTTC. Translating it yields CAWSVGTAFYGYTF. The full variable domain, with the rest looked up from reference TRBV30 and TRBJ1-2, is SQTIHQWPATLVQPVGSPLSLECTVEGTSNPNLYWYRQAAGRGLQLLFYSVGIGQISSEVPQNLSASRPQDRQFILSSKKLLLSDSGFYLCAWSVGTAFYGYTFGSGTRLTVV.